Presented here are 16 T cell receptor beta chains from one specimen sequenced in a study of blood T cell repertoires in COVID-19. Produced via immunoSEQ multiplex PCR; TCRdb's table is partial and in-frame only. The table has some 220,000 clones, 70% to 90% seen once. Source material: peripheral blood. Receptor source: a man in his forties or fifties with COVID-19, enrolled during active disease.

In regard to this clone: Other DNA variants within this sample encode the same CDR3. The chain recombines TRBV7-2 with TRBJ1-1; D uncertain. V was cut by 5 bases and J by 0 bases, with 7 bases left in between. The CDR3 totals 13 residues. Germline V gives CDR1 SGHTA, CDR2 FQGNSA. DNA of the CDR3: TGTGCCAGCAGCCCAGGTATGAACACTGAAGCTTTCTTT. The encoded protein is CASSPGMNTEAFF.

The chain recombines TRBV6-5 with TRBJ1-4; D is uncertain. Germline loops: CDR1 MNHEY, CDR2 SVGAGI. The CDR3 runs to 15 residues. V lost 4 bases and J lost 0, with 9 bases in between. The CDR3 DNA is TGTGCCAGCAGTTCCCGACAACCAACTAATGAAAAACTGTTTTTT. Its protein is CASSSRQPTNEKLFF.

This clone was seen more than once but under ten times. This chain uses TRBV7-9 with TRBJ2-1, with D uncertain. There are 15 residues in the CDR3. With 1 base removed from V and 1 base from J, the gap between germline ends came to 8 bases. The germline CDR1 and CDR2 sequences are SEHNR and FQNEAQ (reference sequence). The CDR3 region is CASSLVRMSYNEQFF. The DNA for the CDR3 is TGTGCCAGCAGCTTAGTCAGGATGTCCTACAATGAGCAGTTCTTC.

The rearrangement links TRBV5-1 to TRBJ1-1; 9 bases line up with TRBD1. The V and J ends lost 2 bases and 6 bases, in that order; junction bases with no gene match: 14. The CDR3 loop spans 17 amino acids. Per germline, CDR1 SGHRS and CDR2 YFSETQ. CDR3 bases: TGCGCCAGCAGCTTTGGGACAGGGACCTACGAACGGGCTGAAGCTTTCTTT. This encodes CASSFGTGTYERAEAFF.

The gene calls are TRBV5-1 and TRBJ2-2; 7 bases agree with TRBD1. The V gene's germline CDR1 is SGHRS and CDR2 YFSETQ. The CDR3 extends over 18 amino acids. J lost 4 bases, V lost 5 bases, and 17 bases had no gene match. The CDR3 DNA reads as TGCGCCAGCAGGGCAGGGGGAGCCTTGGAGCGAAGCACCGGGGAGCTGTTTTTT. It yields the protein CASRAGGALERSTGELFF.

The chain employs TRBV29-1 and TRBJ2-1; 9 positions match TRBD2. The germline V gene encodes CDR1 SQVTM and CDR2 ANQGSEA. The J segment lost 7 bases and the V segment lost 4 bases, leaving 11 bases of the junction unmatched. The CDR3 consists of 15 residues. CDR3 protein: CSVVLGGLANNEQFF. DNA of the CDR3: TGCAGCGTTGTGTTGGGTGGACTAGCGAATAATGAGCAGTTCTTC.

This chain connects TRBV2 to TRBJ1-5; 7 positions match TRBD1. The CDR3 runs to 14 residues. The germline V gene encodes CDR1 SNHLY and CDR2 FYNNEI. V shed 4 bases and J 2 bases; nucleotides not matched to a gene: 2. CDR3 coding DNA: TGTGCCAGCAGTGTCGGACAGGGCAATCAGCCCCAGCATTTT. It is translated as CASSVGQGNQPQHF.

This chain uses TRBV5-1 with TRBJ1-1; 11 nucleotides agree with TRBD1. Trimming cost V 0 bases and J 1 base; bases outside gene matches: 2. CDR3 length equals 16 residues. The V gene's germline CDR1 is SGHRS and CDR2 YFSETQ. CDR3 loop: CASSLGTGGWNTEAFF. DNA for the CDR3: TGCGCCAGCAGCTTGGGGACAGGGGGCTGGAACACTGAAGCTTTCTTT.

In its sample, this clone was seen a few times. This rearrangement joins TRBV18 to TRBJ2-3, with TRBD2 matching over 8 bases. J was trimmed by 6 bases and V by 0 bases; bases with no gene match: 5. Germline lookup yields CDR1 KGHSH and CDR2 LQKENI. The CDR3 runs to 15 residues. The CDR3 nucleotides read TGTGCCAGCTCACCACCGAAGGCTAGCGGGGATACGCAGTATTTT. It specifies CASSPPKASGDTQYF.

The chain uses TRBV4-1 and TRBJ2-7, with TRBD1 matching 7 bases. The junction had 9 bases not matched to a gene; V was cut back by 11 bases and J by 2 bases. Germline V gives CDR1 MGHRA, CDR2 YSYEKL. The CDR3 is 13 amino acids. For the CDR3, the DNA is TGCGCCGGATTCCGGGACAGAGCCTACGAGCAGTACTTC. This encodes CAGFRDRAYEQYF.

The chain joins TRBV5-6 to TRBJ1-6; D call uncertain. This CDR3 comprises 16 residues. CDR1 and CDR2 (germline): SGHDT, YYEEEE. The V gene lost 0 bases and the J gene lost 3 bases, with 10 bases spanning the gap. The CDR3: CASSLAGSVYNSPLHF. The CDR3 nucleotides read TGTGCCAGCAGCTTGGCGGGTTCGGTCTATAATTCACCCCTCCACTTT.

For this clone: The sample has other DNA sequences that encode this CDR3 too. The rearrangement links TRBV19 to TRBJ2-7; possibly TRBD2 for D (6 bases). This CDR3 comprises 13 residues. The germline V gene has CDR1 LNHDA and CDR2 SQIVND (reference sequence). V shed 5 bases and J shed 1 base, with 9 bases lying between them. CDR3 sequence: CASSPRGSYEQYF. CDR3 coding DNA: TGTGCCAGTAGTCCCCGGGGGTCCTACGAGCAGTACTTC.

CDR3 in amino acids: CASSEDQETQYF. The DNA for the CDR3 is TGCGCCAGCAGTGAGGACCAAGAGACCCAGTACTTC. The chain links TRBV5-1 to TRBJ2-5; D unresolved. Trimming removed 5 bases from V and 0 bases from J, with 5 bases in between. Per the germline V gene, CDR1 is SGHRS and CDR2 is YFSETQ. The CDR3 has 12 residues.

This sequence joins TRBV6-5 and TRBJ1-3; D ambiguous. Per the germline V gene, CDR1 is MNHEY and CDR2 is SVGAGI. CDR3 length: 16 amino acids. The ends were cut back, 0 bases at V and 0 bases at J, with 9 bases in the middle. The CDR3 DNA reads as TGTGCCAGCAGTTACTCCAGTTCAGTCTCTGGAAACACCATATATTTT. This encodes CASSYSSSVSGNTIYF.

V and J are TRBV18 and TRBJ1-1; D gene unclear. Per the germline V gene, CDR1 is KGHSH and CDR2 is LQKENI. This CDR3 has 14 amino acids. V was shortened by 5 bases and J by 1 base, with 11 bases between the two germline ends. The CDR3 bases are TGTGCCAGCTCATCGTCAGTGGCGAACACTGAAGCTTTCTTT. Amino acid sequence: CASSSSVANTEAFF.

The gene calls are TRBV4-1 and TRBJ2-7; 8 bases align to TRBD1. V shed 3 bases and J 4 bases; nucleotides not matched to a gene: 8. The CDR3 has 15 amino acids. Germline CDR1 is MGHRA and CDR2 is YSYEKL. CDR3 in amino acids: CASSQMTGVEYEQYF. The CDR3 DNA is TGCGCCAGCAGCCAGATGACAGGGGTTGAGTACGAGCAGTACTTC.